Listed below are T cell receptor beta chains from one sample, sequenced in a study of blood T cell repertoires in COVID-19. Sequencing was performed with immunoSEQ multiplex PCR; in TCRdb, only in-frame clones are kept and a portion is missing. The sample records a few hundred thousand clones, 85% to 90% being singletons. Sequenced material: peripheral blood. The receptors shown here come from a woman in her forties or fifties with COVID-19, enrolled during active disease. The CDR3 runs from the conserved cysteine through the conserved F or W. Fields, in order: V gene, D gene, J gene, CDR3 protein. The D gene is left open where the match is weak.

>TRBV5-4|NA|TRBJ2-5
CASSPQGGRRIQETQYF
>TRBV3-1/TRBV3-2|NA|TRBJ1-1
CASSQLASGARKAFF
>TRBV18|NA|TRBJ2-1
CASSPPNEGRNEQFF
>TRBV7-2|NA|TRBJ1-5
CASSLDGHSNQPQHF
>TRBV6-2/TRBV6-3|NA|TRBJ1-2
CASSYLRGNYGYTF
>TRBV13|NA|TRBJ2-5
CASSPRGGTQYF
>TRBV5-4|TRBD2|TRBJ2-2
CASSRGLAGGTGELFF
>TRBV25-1|NA|TRBJ1-1
CASSDSFEAFF
>TRBV5-1|TRBD2|TRBJ2-1
CASSTSGSSYNEQFF
>TRBV6-1|NA|TRBJ1-4
CASSETGYREKLFF
>TRBV2|NA|TRBJ1-4
CASMNGANEKLFF
>TRBV6-2/TRBV6-3|NA|TRBJ1-5
CASSYSRVDVNNQPQHF
>TRBV7-2|TRBD1|TRBJ1-1
CASSVDRATEAFF
>TRBV7-8|NA|TRBJ1-2
CASSLGAYGYTF
>TRBV27|NA|TRBJ1-2
CASSLSPMGANGYTF
>TRBV4-2|NA|TRBJ1-5
CASSQEMGAQPQHF
>TRBV7-9|TRBD1|TRBJ2-3
CASSLYRGALTDTQYF
>TRBV2|TRBD1|TRBJ1-6
CASGTENNSPLHF
>TRBV6-2/TRBV6-3|NA|TRBJ1-3
CASSLRAGDYGNTIYF
>TRBV24-1|TRBD1|TRBJ1-1
CATSDNRGLGTEAFF
>TRBV6-5|TRBD2|TRBJ2-5
CASKGLGAQETQYF
>TRBV7-9|NA|TRBJ2-5
CASSPTRLVGETQYF
>TRBV11-2|NA|TRBJ1-1
CASSLSLNTEAFF
>TRBV3-1/TRBV3-2|TRBD1|TRBJ2-5
CASSQPQGAGKETQYF
>TRBV10-3|NA|TRBJ2-3
CAISSDKNTDTQYF
>TRBV7-8|NA|TRBJ1-2
CASSLERGEGGYTF
>TRBV6-5|TRBD2|TRBJ2-5
CATRLAGGPSETQYF
>TRBV7-6|TRBD1|TRBJ2-3
CASSSGDRVFTDTQYF
>TRBV5-4|TRBD2|TRBJ2-7
CASSLSGGIEQYF
>TRBV29-1|NA|TRBJ2-2
CSVIAEYGELFF
>TRBV25-1|NA|TRBJ1-6
CASREQGSPLHF
>TRBV30|NA|TRBJ2-7
CACFDRSEQYF
>TRBV19|TRBD1|TRBJ1-5
CASSIPPGTGYGLNQPQHF
>TRBV27|NA|TRBJ2-1
CASSFRADSHEQFF
>TRBV5-1|NA|TRBJ1-6
CASSLNPGDSPLHF
>TRBV6-5|TRBD1|TRBJ2-5
CASSYFTTGGKETQYF
>TRBV5-1|TRBD2|TRBJ2-3
CASSTNTGTSGNTQYF
>TRBV18|NA|TRBJ2-2
CASSPRQGRNTGELFF
>TRBV6-5|TRBD1|TRBJ2-7
CASSYLLGQGVYEQYF
>TRBV7-2|TRBD2|TRBJ2-1
CASSLDSGSYNEQFF
>TRBV5-4|TRBD1|TRBJ1-1
CASSSPRQGAGAEAFF
>TRBV21-1|NA|TRBJ1-5
CASRQDRLYSNQPQHF
>TRBV6-5|NA|TRBJ1-1
CASSLPMRDTEAFF
>TRBV7-9|NA|TRBJ2-2
CASTARIGSGSTGELFF
>TRBV5-1|TRBD1|TRBJ2-7
CASSPGDRGNHEQYF
>TRBV7-9|TRBD1|TRBJ1-4
CASSPDRVAGKLFF
>TRBV5-8|TRBD1|TRBJ2-3
CASSSDRGTDTQYF